Shown below are 32 T cell receptor beta chains from a single sample sequenced in a study of T cell responses to AZD1222 COVID-19 vaccine. Profiling relied on immunoSEQ multiplex PCR, and the TCRdb table lists in-frame clones only, not all of them. The repertoire holds around 99,000 clones, around 90% seen once, with about an eighth in the top ten. This specimen consisted of peripheral blood, obtained on day 0 of AZD1222 vaccination. These receptors were collected from an adult in good health.

The sample holds one count of this clone. The CDR3 DNA reads as TGTGCCAGCAGCTCGGGGTACGAGCAGTACTTC. Its protein is CASSSGYEQYF. This chain uses TRBV5-6 with TRBJ2-7; D possibly corresponds to TRBD2 (5 bases). Germline V gene lookup returns CDR1 SGHDT and CDR2 YYEEEE. V gave up 3 bases and J gave up 4 bases, with 5 bases separating them. This CDR3 region has 11 residues. Combining the CDR3 with reference TRBV5-6 and TRBJ2-7 gives the whole variable domain DAGVTQSPTHLIKTRGQQVTLRCSPKSGHDTVSWYQQALGQGPQFIFQYYEEEERQRGNFPDRFSGHQFPNYSSELNVNALLLGDSALYLCASSSGYEQYFGPGTRLTVT.

This clone was found a few times. CDR3 in amino acids: CSVRDTPGGYTF. The CDR3 region has the DNA TGCAGCGTCCGGGACACTCCGGGAGGCTACACCTTC. The rearrangement links TRBV29-1 to TRBJ1-2, with D possibly being TRBD1 (6 bases). V was trimmed by 6 bases and J by 8 bases, leaving 16 bases between them. Germline CDR1 SQVTM, CDR2 ANQGSEA. The CDR3 length is 12 residues.

The rearrangement uses TRBV6-5 and TRBJ1-2; TRBD1 matches 12 bases. The CDR3 has 14 amino acids. After removal of 6 bases from V and 2 bases from J, the junction contained 1 base not matched to a gene. The germline V gene has CDR1 MNHEY and CDR2 SVGAGI. The CDR3 nucleotides are TGTGCCAGCAGGGGGACAGGGGGCAACTATGGCTACACCTTC. Its translation: CASRGTGGNYGYTF.

The chain has TRBV12-3 or TRBV12-4 and TRBJ1-2; D might be TRBD1 (5 bases). The CDR3 covers 13 residues. Deletions cut 2 bases from V and 3 bases from J, with 7 bases between. The CDR3 coding sequence is TGTGCCAGCAGTTTAACAGGCGACTATGGCTACACCTTC. This gives the protein CASSLTGDYGYTF.

This sequence joins TRBV19 and TRBJ1-2; tentatively, D is TRBD1 (6 bases). The CDR3 consists of 12 residues. The V end was cut by 8 bases, the J end by 6 bases, with 13 bases between. CDR1 and CDR2 from the germline V gene are LNHDA and SQIVND (reference sequence). The CDR3 reads CASSNRENGYTF. The CDR3 region has the DNA TGTGCCAGTTCTAACAGGGAAAATGGCTACACCTTC.

The rearrangement uses TRBV5-5 and TRBJ2-3; D remains unclear. This CDR3 contains 16 residues. Trimming removed 6 bases from V and 3 bases from J, with 20 bases in between. CDR1 and CDR2 from the germline V gene are SGHKS and YYEKEE (reference sequence). DNA for the CDR3: TGTGCCAGCAACGAGCCCACGGGCCCCCAGACAGATACGCAGTATTTT. Translation gives CASNEPTGPQTDTQYF.

This chain uses TRBV5-4 with TRBJ2-1; D unresolved. Deletions cut 4 bases from V and 1 base from J, with 12 bases between. Germline V gene lookup returns CDR1 SGHNT and CDR2 YYREEE (reference sequence). The CDR3 spans 15 residues. The CDR3 DNA reads as TGTGCCAGCAGCCCCCGGAGTTCATCCTACAATGAGCAGTTCTTC. Its protein is CASSPRSSSYNEQFF. Complete variable domain (other parts from reference TRBV5-4 and TRBJ2-1): ETGVTQSPTHLIKTRGQQVTLRCSSQSGHNTVSWYQQALGQGPQFIFQYYREEENGRGNFPPRFSGLQFPNYSSELNVNALELDDSALYLCASSPRSSSYNEQFFGPGTRLTVL.

J is TRBJ1-1 and V is TRBV5-4; 8 positions match TRBD1. Germline lookup yields CDR1 SGHNT and CDR2 YYREEE (reference sequence). The V gene end was trimmed by 4 bases and the J gene end by 4 bases; junction bases not matched to a gene: 9. The CDR3 contains 15 residues. CDR3 region: CASSQRQGSGTEAFF. CDR3 bases: TGTGCCAGCAGCCAACGACAGGGGAGCGGCACTGAAGCTTTCTTT.

There are a few counts of this clone. DNA of the CDR3: TGTGCCAGCAGCTTGGGGCAGATAGCCAAAAACATTCAGTACTTC. Amino acids: CASSLGQIAKNIQYF. The V and J genes are TRBV5-6 and TRBJ2-4, with unresolved D. Germline V gene data show CDR1 as SGHDT and CDR2 as YYEEEE. CDR3 length equals 15 residues. V lost 0 bases to trimming and J lost 0 bases, with 7 bases between them.

With respect to this clone: Compared with germline, one end of the junction differs, possibly owing to a read error. V usage is TRBV7-3 and J usage is TRBJ2-1, with 7 bases lining up with TRBD2. The germline V gene encodes CDR1 SGHTA and CDR2 FQGTGA. The CDR3 consists of 12 residues. The CDR3 reads CASSSLGGEWVF. In DNA, the CDR3 is TGTGCCAGCAGCTCCCTGGGAGGGGAGTGGGTCTTC.

This chain connects TRBV5-4 to TRBJ1-3; D unclear. V lost 0 bases to trimming and J lost 0 bases, with 13 bases between them. CDR1 and CDR2 from the germline V gene are SGHNT and YYREEE (reference sequence). This CDR3 contains 17 residues. The CDR3 reads CASSLAAGPLSGNTIYF. For the CDR3, the DNA is TGTGCCAGCAGCTTGGCAGCCGGGCCACTCTCTGGAAACACCATATATTTT.

V is TRBV4-2 and J is TRBJ1-3; D remains unclear. The CDR3 contains 15 residues. The V end was cut by 2 bases, the J end by 2 bases, with 10 bases between. Germline assignment: CDR1 LGHNA and CDR2 YNFKEQ. This chain's CDR3 is CASSQTQDPGNTIYF. In DNA form, the CDR3 reads TGTGCCAGCAGCCAAACCCAGGACCCTGGAAACACCATATATTTT.

As for this clone: One end of the junction does not line up with germline, which may come from a read error. This chain joins TRBV5-6 and TRBJ1-1; weak D call: TRBD1 (6 bases). Germline V gene data show CDR1 as SGHDT and CDR2 as YYEEEE. CDR3 length equals 11 residues. CDR3 amino acids: CASSTSGQRQF. In nucleotides, the CDR3 is TGTGCCAGCAGCACATCAGGACAGCGCCAATTT.

J is TRBJ2-5 and V is TRBV30; tentatively, D is TRBD2 (6 bases). This CDR3 is 10 amino acids long. The germline gives CDR1 GTSNPN, CDR2 SVGIG (reference sequence). Trimming removed 2 bases from V and 10 bases from J, with 8 bases in between. CDR3 nucleotide sequence: TGTGCCTGGAGTCGGGGAGGCCAGTACTTC. Protein: CAWSRGGQYF.

The chain joins TRBV5-4 to TRBJ2-3, with TRBD2 matching over 8 bases. Germline V gene lookup returns CDR1 SGHNT and CDR2 YYREEE (reference sequence). The CDR3 covers 16 residues. V was pared by 3 bases and J by 3 bases, with 9 bases of the junction left unmatched. The DNA of the CDR3 is TGTGCCAGCAGCTCAATAGCGGGATATGCTACAGATACGCAGTATTTT. It specifies CASSSIAGYATDTQYF.

V usage is TRBV7-6 and J usage is TRBJ2-7; 8 bases are shared with TRBD1. CDR3 length: 15 residues. V lost 5 bases, J lost 6 bases, and 12 bases stayed unmatched. Germline loops: CDR1 SGHVS, CDR2 FNYEAQ. As DNA, the CDR3 is TGTGCCAGCAGCGATACCGGACAGGGAAGGGGCGAGCAGTACTTC. Protein: CASSDTGQGRGEQYF.

This clone has only one observation. The rearrangement joins TRBV5-5 to TRBJ1-1, with D unclear. Between the trimmed V and J ends, which lost 4 bases and 1 base, there was a span of 11 bases. The CDR3 is 14 amino acids. Germline V gene lookup returns CDR1 SGHKS and CDR2 YYEKEE (reference sequence). CDR3 DNA sequence: TGTGCCAGCAGCGCTAGGGTAGAGAACACTGAAGCTTTCTTT. Translation: CASSARVENTEAFF.

The chain combines TRBV29-1 with TRBJ2-7; D may match TRBD1 or TRBD2 (5 bases each). CDR3 length: 13 amino acids. V lost 4 bases, J lost 1 base, and 11 bases lay in between. Germline CDR1 SQVTM, CDR2 ANQGSEA. The chain's CDR3 is CSVAGAGSYEQYF. In nucleotides, the CDR3 is TGCAGCGTTGCCGGGGCAGGATCCTACGAGCAGTACTTC.

Only one count was recorded for this clone. The chain couples TRBV11-2 to TRBJ2-5, with 9 nucleotides matching TRBD1. Germline CDR1 reads SGHAT; CDR2 reads FQNNGV. Trimming removed 4 bases from V and 7 bases from J; junction bases left unmatched: 10. This CDR3 is built from 15 residues. The CDR3 spells CASSSWTGDLGTQYF. The CDR3 DNA reads as TGTGCCAGCAGCTCGTGGACAGGGGACCTAGGGACCCAGTACTTC.

The chain employs TRBV19 and TRBJ2-2, with D perhaps matching TRBD1 (6 bases). Germline assignment: CDR1 LNHDA and CDR2 SQIVND (reference sequence). This CDR3 spans 15 amino acids. Deletions cut 2 bases from V and 3 bases from J, with 10 bases between. CDR3 nucleotides: TGTGCCAGTAGTATACAGGGGTGGTACACCGGGGAGCTGTTTTTT. Translating it yields CASSIQGWYTGELFF.

The chain carries TRBV6-2 or TRBV6-3 and TRBJ1-6; D possibly corresponds to TRBD1 (6 bases). This CDR3 comprises 12 residues. Germline CDR1 is MNHEY and CDR2 is SVGEGT. Deletions cut 6 bases from V and 10 bases from J, with 10 bases between. CDR3 DNA sequence: TGTGCCAGCAGCTGGGGGGGCTCACCCCTCCACTTT. It translates to CASSWGGSPLHF.

The rearrangement joins TRBV19 to TRBJ1-5; D is possibly TRBD1 (5 bases). The CDR3 extends over 15 amino acids. V lost 9 bases to trimming and J lost 0 bases, with 15 bases between them. Looked up from germline, CDR1 is LNHDA and CDR2 is SQIVND (reference sequence). In nucleotides, the CDR3 is TGTGCCAGCACAGGTGGGGAATATAGCAATCAGCCCCAGCATTTT. Residues: CASTGGEYSNQPQHF.

V and J are TRBV21-1 and TRBJ1-2. TRBV21-1 is deemed a pseudogene. The CDR3 spans 15 residues. The CDR3 nucleotides are TGTGCCAGCAGCAAAGATTCCGGGTTCCCCTATGGCTACACCTTC. It codes for CASSKDSGFPYGYTF.

The chain joins TRBV12-3 or TRBV12-4 to TRBJ1-1, with D possibly TRBD1 on 5 matching bases. V was pared by 5 bases and J by 2 bases, with 9 bases between. The CDR3 has 13 amino acids. Here the CDR3 DNA reads TGTGCCAGCAGTGGGGGACGCAACACTGAAGCTTTCTTT. Protein product: CASSGGRNTEAFF.

The gene calls are TRBV5-1 and TRBJ2-5; no clear D gene. Trimming cost V 6 bases and J 2 bases, with 17 bases left between them. CDR3 length equals 15 residues. Germline CDR1 SGHRS, CDR2 YFSETQ. As DNA, the CDR3 is TGCGCCAGCAAGCCTCTATGGGTAGGGCAAGAGACCCAGTACTTC. Protein sequence: CASKPLWVGQETQYF. The variable domain in full, with the rest retrieved from reference TRBV5-1 and TRBJ2-5, is KAGVTQTPRYLIKTRGQQVTLSCSPISGHRSVSWYQQTPGQGLQFLFEYFSETQRNKGNFPGRFSGRQFSNSRSEMNVSTLELGDSALYLCASKPLWVGQETQYFGPGTRLLVL.

The genes are TRBV30 and TRBJ1-4; D might be TRBD1 (5 bases). Looked up from germline, CDR1 is GTSNPN and CDR2 is SVGIG (reference sequence). Trimming shortened V by 4 bases and J by 8 bases, and 20 bases separated the two germline ends. The CDR3 loop spans 15 amino acids. CDR3 region: CAWKIPGTKGEKLFF. In DNA, the CDR3 is TGTGCCTGGAAAATCCCGGGGACGAAAGGGGAAAAACTGTTTTTT.

The chain couples TRBV27 to TRBJ1-4; TRBD1 aligns across 9 bases. The CDR3 has 20 residues. Losses at the gene ends were 5 bases for V and 0 bases for J; bases not matched to a gene: 16. Germline V gives CDR1 MNHEY, CDR2 SMNVEV (reference sequence). CDR3 nucleotides: TGTGCCAGCAGTCAACGGGGGACAGGGTTTTTATCGGCAACTAATGAAAAACTGTTTTTT. The encoded protein is CASSQRGTGFLSATNEKLFF.

The chain has TRBV5-4 and TRBJ1-2, with 7 bases that match TRBD1. The CDR3 length is 16 residues. The V gene's germline CDR1 is SGHNT and CDR2 YYREEE (reference sequence). The ends lost 0 bases at V and 8 bases at J; junction bases unmatched: 13. CDR3 loop: CASSLVGTAGEAGYTF. The CDR3, as DNA: TGTGCCAGCAGCTTGGTTGGGACAGCAGGAGAGGCAGGCTACACCTTC.

The V call is TRBV28, the J call TRBJ1-4; unclear D gene. The V gene's germline CDR1 is MDHEN and CDR2 SYDVKM. This CDR3 comprises 14 residues. The V gene lost 5 bases and the J gene lost 8 bases, with 15 bases spanning the gap. CDR3 protein: CASSPDTKEEKLFF. Here the CDR3 DNA reads TGTGCCAGCAGTCCCGACACTAAGGAGGAAAAACTGTTTTTT.

The count of this clone is one. The chain uses TRBV11-2 and TRBJ1-1; D remains ambiguous. This CDR3 has 14 amino acids. V lost 4 bases and J lost 2, with 11 bases in between. Germline V gene sequence: CDR1 SGHAT, CDR2 FQNNGV. The CDR3 loop reads CASSSLKGNTEAFF. CDR3 in DNA: TGTGCCAGCAGCTCGTTAAAGGGCAACACTGAAGCTTTCTTT.

V gene TRBV27 combines with J gene TRBJ1-2, with 9 bases lining up with TRBD1. The germline CDR1 and CDR2 sequences are MNHEY and SMNVEV (reference sequence). Unmatched junction bases numbered 9, after V lost 4 bases and J lost 6 bases. This CDR3 has 15 residues. As DNA, the CDR3 is TGTGCCAGCAGTTCGGGTAACCGGGACAGGGATGGCTACACCTTC. It yields the protein CASSSGNRDRDGYTF.

The gene calls are TRBV27 and TRBJ2-5; 8 bases map to TRBD2. With 4 bases clipped from V and 5 bases from J, the junction kept 12 bases outside the gene matches. The CDR3 length is 16 residues. Germline CDR1 is MNHEY and CDR2 is SMNVEV (reference sequence). CDR3 protein: CASSSPGLAGGETQYF. The CDR3 DNA sequence: TGTGCCAGCAGTTCGCCGGGGCTAGCGGGTGGCGAGACCCAGTACTTC.